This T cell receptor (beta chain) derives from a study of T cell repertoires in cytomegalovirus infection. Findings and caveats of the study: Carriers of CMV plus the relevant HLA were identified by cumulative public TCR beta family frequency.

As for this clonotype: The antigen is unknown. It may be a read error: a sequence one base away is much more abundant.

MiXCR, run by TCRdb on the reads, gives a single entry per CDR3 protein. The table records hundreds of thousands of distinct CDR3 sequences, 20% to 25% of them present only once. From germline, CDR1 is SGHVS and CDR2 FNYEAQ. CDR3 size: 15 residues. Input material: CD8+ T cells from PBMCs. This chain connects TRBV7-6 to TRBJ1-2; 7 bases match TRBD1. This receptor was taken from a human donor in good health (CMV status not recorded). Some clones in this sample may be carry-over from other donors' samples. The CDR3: CANSARQGFGYGYTF. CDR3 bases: TGTGCCAACAGCGCCCGACAGGGCTTCGGATATGGCTACACCTTC.